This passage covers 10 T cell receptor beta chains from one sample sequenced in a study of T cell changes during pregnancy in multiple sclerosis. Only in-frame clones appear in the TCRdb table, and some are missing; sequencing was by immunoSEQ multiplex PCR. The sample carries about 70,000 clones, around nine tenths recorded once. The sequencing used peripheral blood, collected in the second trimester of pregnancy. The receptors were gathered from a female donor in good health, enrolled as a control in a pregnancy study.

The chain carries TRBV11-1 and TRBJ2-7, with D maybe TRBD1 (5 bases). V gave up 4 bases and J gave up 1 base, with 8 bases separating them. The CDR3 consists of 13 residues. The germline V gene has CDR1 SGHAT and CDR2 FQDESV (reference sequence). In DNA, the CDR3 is TGTGCCAGCAGCTCAGGGATTTCCTACGAGCAGTACTTC. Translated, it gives CASSSGISYEQYF.

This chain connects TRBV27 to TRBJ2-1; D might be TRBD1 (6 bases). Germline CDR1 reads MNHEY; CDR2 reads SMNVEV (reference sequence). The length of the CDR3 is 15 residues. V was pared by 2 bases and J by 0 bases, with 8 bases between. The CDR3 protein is CASSLTGSSYNEQFF. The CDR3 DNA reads TGTGCCAGCAGTTTAACAGGGAGCTCCTACAATGAGCAGTTCTTC.

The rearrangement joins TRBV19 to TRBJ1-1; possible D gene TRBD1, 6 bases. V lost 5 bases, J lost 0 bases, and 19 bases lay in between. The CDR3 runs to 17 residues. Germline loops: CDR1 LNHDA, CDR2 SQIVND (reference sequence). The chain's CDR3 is CASSSSQVRGMNTEAFF. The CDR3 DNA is TGTGCCAGTAGTTCCTCACAAGTCAGGGGCATGAACACTGAAGCTTTCTTT.

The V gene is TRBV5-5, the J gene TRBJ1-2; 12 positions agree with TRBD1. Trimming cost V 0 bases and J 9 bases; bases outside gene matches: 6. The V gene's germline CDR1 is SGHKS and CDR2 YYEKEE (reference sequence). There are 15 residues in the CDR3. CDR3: CASSLVGQGAGSYTF. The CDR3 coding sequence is TGTGCCAGCAGCTTGGTGGGACAGGGGGCTGGGAGCTACACCTTC.

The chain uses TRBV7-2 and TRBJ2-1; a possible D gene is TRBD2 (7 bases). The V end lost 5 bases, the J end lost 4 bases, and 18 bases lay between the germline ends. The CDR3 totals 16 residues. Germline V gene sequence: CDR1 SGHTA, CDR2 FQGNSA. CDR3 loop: CASSPRSGTTYNEQFF. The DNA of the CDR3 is TGTGCCAGCAGCCCCCGAAGCGGGACAACTTACAATGAGCAGTTCTTC. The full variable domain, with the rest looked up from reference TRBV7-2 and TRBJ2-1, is GAGVSQSPSNKVTEKGKDVELRCDPISGHTALYWYRQSLGQGLEFLIYFQGNSAPDKSGLPSDRFSAERTGGSVSTLTIQRTQQEDSAVYLCASSPRSGTTYNEQFFGPGTRLTVL.

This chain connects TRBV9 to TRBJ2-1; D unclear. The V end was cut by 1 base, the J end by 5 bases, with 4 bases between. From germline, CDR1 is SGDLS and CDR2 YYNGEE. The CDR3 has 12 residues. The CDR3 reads CASSVSNNEQFF. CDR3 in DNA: TGTGCCAGCAGCGTATCTAACAATGAGCAGTTCTTC. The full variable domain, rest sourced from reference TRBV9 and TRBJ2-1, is DSGVTQTPKHLITATGQRVTLRCSPRSGDLSVYWYQQSLDQGLQFLIQYYNGEERAKGNILERFSAQQFPDLHSELNLSSLELGDSALYFCASSVSNNEQFFGPGTRLTVL.

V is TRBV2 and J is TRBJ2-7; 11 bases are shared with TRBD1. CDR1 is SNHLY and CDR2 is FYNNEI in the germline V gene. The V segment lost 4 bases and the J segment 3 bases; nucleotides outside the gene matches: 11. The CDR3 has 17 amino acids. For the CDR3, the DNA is TGTGCCAGCAGTGTCCGCTCAACGGGACAGGGGGGCTACGAGCAGTACTTC. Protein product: CASSVRSTGQGGYEQYF. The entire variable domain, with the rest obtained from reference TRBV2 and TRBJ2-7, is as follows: EPEVTQTPSHQVTQMGQEVILRCVPISNHLYFYWYRQILGQKVEFLVSFYNNEISEKSEIFDDQFSVERPDGSNFTLKIRSTKLEDSAMYFCASSVRSTGQGGYEQYFGPGTRLTVT.

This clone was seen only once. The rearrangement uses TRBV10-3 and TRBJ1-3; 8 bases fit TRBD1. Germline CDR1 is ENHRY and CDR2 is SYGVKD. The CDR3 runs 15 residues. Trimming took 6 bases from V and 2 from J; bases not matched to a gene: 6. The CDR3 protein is CAISKLTGAGNTIYF. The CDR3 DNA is TGTGCCATCAGCAAATTGACAGGGGCTGGAAACACCATATATTTT.

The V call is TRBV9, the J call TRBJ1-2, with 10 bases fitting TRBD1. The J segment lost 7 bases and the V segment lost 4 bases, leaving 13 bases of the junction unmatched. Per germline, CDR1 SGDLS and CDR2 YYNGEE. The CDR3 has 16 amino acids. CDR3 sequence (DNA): TGTGCCAGCAGCCTAAATCCCGGGACAGGGGTGGCTGGCTACACCTTC. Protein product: CASSLNPGTGVAGYTF.

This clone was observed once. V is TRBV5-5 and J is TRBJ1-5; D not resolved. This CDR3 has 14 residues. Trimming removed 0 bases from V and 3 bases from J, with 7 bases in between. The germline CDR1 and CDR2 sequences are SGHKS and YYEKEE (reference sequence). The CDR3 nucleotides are TGTGCCAGCAGCTTGGGAGGCTTCAATCAGCCCCAGCATTTT. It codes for CASSLGGFNQPQHF.